The clone carrying this T cell receptor beta chain was picked up many times. Its target is not known. V dropped 5 bases and J dropped 3 bases, with 8 bases sitting between them. Germline CDR1 is SEHNR and CDR2 is FQNEAQ (reference sequence). The length of the CDR3 is 13 residues. This entry is derived from a study of identical twins. Template switching introduced a universal primer site, and the cDNA bore unique molecular identifiers. From the 5' RACE reads, TCRdb called clonotypes with MiXCR, one entry per CDR3 protein. The table lists under 450,000 distinct CDR3 sequences, roughly 20% of them singletons. Study outcomes and limitations: Researchers reported weaker excess twin sharing in beta out-of-frame sequences. Interpretation of the results relied on cross-sectional statistical analysis and not on following the same donors.

J is TRBJ2-1 and V is TRBV7-9; tentative D call: TRBD1 (5 bases). The TCR originated in a man aged 50 to 59 in good health. Sequencing was performed on naive T cells sorted from blood. CDR3 sequence: CASSRQSYNEQFF. The CDR3 DNA reads TGTGCCAGCAGCAGACAGAGCTACAATGAGCAGTTCTTC.